Listed below are T cell receptor beta chains from one sample, sequenced in a study of cytomegalovirus exposure and HLA in healthy donors. Some clones are missing from TCRdb's copy, which holds only in-frame ones; the method was immunoSEQ multiplex PCR. In the table there are about 160,000 clones, around 85% of which are singletons. Material for sequencing was PBMCs. The receptors originated from a man between 40 and 49 years old in good health and CMV-seronegative. Both conserved end residues are part of each CDR3. D genes are given only for firm matches. Only part of the rows carry a size: once, few, many, or a class if the clone is expanded.

clone size: NA; J gene: TRBJ1-2; D gene: TRBD1; CDR3 length: 16; V gene: TRBV10-3; CDR3 protein: CAITRTGGGSNYGYTF; CDR3 DNA: TGTGCCATCACCCGGACAGGGGGCGGATCTAACTATGGCTACACCTTC
clone size: NA; J gene: TRBJ2-1; D gene: TRBD2; CDR3 length: 13; V gene: TRBV29-1; CDR3 protein: CSARRLAGNEQFF; CDR3 DNA: TGCAGCGCCCGAAGACTAGCTGGTAATGAGCAGTTCTTC
clone size: few; J gene: TRBJ2-3; D gene: TRBD2; CDR3 length: 15; V gene: TRBV30; CDR3 protein: CAWSSGSGAADTQYF; CDR3 DNA: TGTGCCTGGAGTTCGGGAAGCGGGGCCGCAGATACGCAGTATTTT
clone size: NA; J gene: TRBJ2-1; D gene: NA; CDR3 length: 15; V gene: TRBV9; CDR3 protein: CASSVEPAENNEQFF; CDR3 DNA: TGTGCCAGCAGCGTAGAACCAGCGGAGAACAATGAGCAGTTCTTC
clone size: NA; J gene: TRBJ2-3; D gene: TRBD1; CDR3 length: 12; V gene: TRBV7-9; CDR3 protein: CASSSSRDRGYF; CDR3 DNA: TGTGCCAGCAGCTCTAGCAGGGACAGGGGGTATTTT
clone size: once; J gene: TRBJ1-1; D gene: NA; CDR3 length: 14; V gene: TRBV5-6; CDR3 protein: CASSSAGGNSEAFF; CDR3 DNA: TGTGCCAGCAGCTCGGCGGGGGGAAACTCCGAAGCTTTCTTT
clone size: NA; J gene: TRBJ2-4; D gene: NA; CDR3 length: 13; V gene: TRBV7-2; CDR3 protein: CASSFVSQNIQYF; CDR3 DNA: TGTGCCAGCAGCTTCGTCTCCCAAAACATTCAGTACTTC
clone size: NA; J gene: TRBJ1-2; D gene: NA; CDR3 length: 15; V gene: TRBV6-6; CDR3 protein: CASSLGGPGGYGYTF; CDR3 DNA: TGTGCCAGCAGCCTCGGGGGGCCGGGGGGGTATGGCTACACCTTC
clone size: NA; J gene: TRBJ2-7; D gene: NA; CDR3 length: 16; V gene: TRBV5-6; CDR3 protein: CASSLGGSIPSYEQYF; CDR3 DNA: TGTGCCAGCAGCTTGGGAGGTTCTATACCCTCCTACGAGCAGTACTTC
clone size: NA; J gene: TRBJ1-2; D gene: NA; CDR3 length: 16; V gene: TRBV9; CDR3 protein: CASSKDGAGANYGYTF; CDR3 DNA: TGTGCCAGCAGCAAGGATGGGGCAGGGGCTAACTATGGCTACACCTTC
clone size: few; J gene: TRBJ2-2; D gene: TRBD1; CDR3 length: 13; V gene: TRBV5-1; CDR3 protein: CASSHQGAGELFF; CDR3 DNA: TGCGCCAGCAGCCACCAGGGGGCCGGGGAGCTGTTTTTT
clone size: NA; J gene: TRBJ1-6; D gene: TRBD1; CDR3 length: 15; V gene: TRBV19; CDR3 protein: CASSPGTGDNSPLHF; CDR3 DNA: TGTGCCAGTAGTCCGGGGACAGGGGACAATTCACCCCTCCACTTT
clone size: few; J gene: TRBJ2-7; D gene: NA; CDR3 length: 15; V gene: TRBV4-3; CDR3 protein: CASSHPYPQGGEQYF; CDR3 DNA: TGCGCCAGCAGCCACCCCTACCCGCAGGGTGGGGAGCAGTACTTC
clone size: NA; J gene: TRBJ2-3; D gene: TRBD2; CDR3 length: 19; V gene: TRBV9; CDR3 protein: CASSVDPKGLALRTDTQYF; CDR3 DNA: TGTGCCAGCAGCGTAGACCCCAAAGGACTAGCCCTCCGCACAGATACGCAGTATTTT
clone size: NA; J gene: TRBJ1-3; D gene: TRBD1; CDR3 length: 14; V gene: TRBV2; CDR3 protein: CASRGDSNGNTIYF; CDR3 DNA: TGTGCCAGCAGGGGGGACAGCAACGGAAACACCATATATTTT